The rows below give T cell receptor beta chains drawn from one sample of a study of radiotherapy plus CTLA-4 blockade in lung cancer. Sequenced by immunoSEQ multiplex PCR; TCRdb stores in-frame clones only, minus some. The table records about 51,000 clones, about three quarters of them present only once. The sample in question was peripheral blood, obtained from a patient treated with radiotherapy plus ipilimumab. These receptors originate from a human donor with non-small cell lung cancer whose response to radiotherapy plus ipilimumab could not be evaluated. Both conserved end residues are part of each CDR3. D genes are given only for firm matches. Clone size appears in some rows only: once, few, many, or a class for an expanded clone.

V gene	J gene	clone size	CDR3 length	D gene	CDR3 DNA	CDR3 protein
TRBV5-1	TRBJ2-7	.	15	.	TGCGCCAGCAGCCCGGGTGGGGGGGCGGTCTACGAGCAGTACTTC	CASSPGGGAVYEQYF
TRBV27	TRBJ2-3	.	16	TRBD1	TGTGCCAGCAGCGACACAGGGACAGGGGGCTTGGGTACGCAGTATTTT	CASSDTGTGGLGTQYF
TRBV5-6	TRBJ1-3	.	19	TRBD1	TGTGCCAGCAGCTTCCGACGTGACAGGGGCCTGAGCTCTGGAAACACCATATATTTT	CASSFRRDRGLSSGNTIYF
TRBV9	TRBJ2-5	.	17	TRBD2	TGTGCCAGCAGCGTAGGAATTAGCGGGGCACACCAAGAGACCCAGTACTTC	CASSVGISGAHQETQYF
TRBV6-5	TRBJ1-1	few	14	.	TGTGCCAGCAGTCGACGCCAGGGAGGGACTGAAGCTTTCTTT	CASSRRQGGTEAFF
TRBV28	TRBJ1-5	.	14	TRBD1	TGTGCCAGCAGTTTCAGACAGGGCGGACAGCCCCAGCATTTT	CASSFRQGGQPQHF
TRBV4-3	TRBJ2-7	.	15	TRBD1	TGCGCCAGCAGCCCTTGGACAGGGGCGGCCTACGAGCAGTACTTC	CASSPWTGAAYEQYF
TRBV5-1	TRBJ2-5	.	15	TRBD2	TGCGCCAGCAGGGGGGGACTAGCGGGAGAACAGACCCAGTACTTC	CASRGGLAGEQTQYF
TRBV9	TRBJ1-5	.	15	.	TGTGCCAGCAGCCCCATGGGGGGAAGCAATCAGCCCCAGCATTTT	CASSPMGGSNQPQHF
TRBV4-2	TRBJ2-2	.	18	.	TGTGCCAGCAGCCAGAGACCCTCGGCGCGTGGGGGAGGCGGGGAGCTGTTTTTT	CASSQRPSARGGGGELFF
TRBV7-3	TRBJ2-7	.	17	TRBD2	TGTGCCAGCAGCCGTAGTGGAGCGCTAGCGGAAGAGGGCGAGCAGTACTTC	CASSRSGALAEEGEQYF
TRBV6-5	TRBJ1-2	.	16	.	TGTGCCAGCAGTTCGGCCTATGGGGGCGGAAACTATGGCTACACCTTC	CASSSAYGGGNYGYTF
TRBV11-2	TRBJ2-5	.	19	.	TGTGCCAGCAGCTCCTTAAAATTGACAGGTTCTAAATCGGGAGAGACCCAGTACTTC	CASSSLKLTGSKSGETQYF
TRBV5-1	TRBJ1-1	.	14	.	TGCGCCAGCGGCCGGGAGGGGGGCTCTACTGAAGCTTTCTTT	CASGREGGSTEAFF
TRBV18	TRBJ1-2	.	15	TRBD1	TGTGCCAGCTCACCAAACAGGGGGCAGAGCTATGGCTACACCTTC	CASSPNRGQSYGYTF
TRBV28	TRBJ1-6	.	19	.	TGTGCCAGCAGTTTACCGCCATACGGGAGGAGCTCCTATAATTCACCCCTCCACTTT	CASSLPPYGRSSYNSPLHF
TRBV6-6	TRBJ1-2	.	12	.	TGTGCCAGCAGCCCCGTAGCCTATGGCTACACCTTC	CASSPVAYGYTF
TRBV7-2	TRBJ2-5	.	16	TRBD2	TGTGCCAGCAGCCGTACTAGCGGGGGGGTACAAGAGACCCAGTACTTC	CASSRTSGGVQETQYF
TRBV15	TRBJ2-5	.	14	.	TGTGCCACCAGCCCACGAAGGGGACAAGAGACCCAGTACTTC	CATSPRRGQETQYF
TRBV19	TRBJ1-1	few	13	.	TGTGCCAGTAGACTAACCCGGGACACTGAAGCTTTCTTT	CASRLTRDTEAFF
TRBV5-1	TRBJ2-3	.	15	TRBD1	TGCGCCAGCAGCTTCGGACAGGGGGCGGGAGATACGCAGTATTTT	CASSFGQGAGDTQYF
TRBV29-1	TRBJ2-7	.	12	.	TGCAGCGTACAGGGACCCACCTACGAGCAGTACTTC	CSVQGPTYEQYF
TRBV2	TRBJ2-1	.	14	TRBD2	TGTGCCAGCAGTGTGAGCGGGGGCTACAATGAGCAGTTCTTC	CASSVSGGYNEQFF
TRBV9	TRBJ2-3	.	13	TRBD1	TGTGCCAGCAGCCCTACAGGGGTAGATACGCAGTATTTT	CASSPTGVDTQYF
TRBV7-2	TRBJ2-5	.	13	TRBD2	TGTGCCAGCAGTTTGACTAGCAGGGAGACCCAGTACTTC	CASSLTSRETQYF
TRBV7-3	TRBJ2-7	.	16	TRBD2	TGTGCCAGCAGCTTAGGCCAAGCGGGAGGGCCTTACGAGCAGTACTTC	CASSLGQAGGPYEQYF
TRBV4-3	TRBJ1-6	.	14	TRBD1	TGCGCCAGCAGCCGGGGACAGCAGGATTCACCCCTCCACTTT	CASSRGQQDSPLHF
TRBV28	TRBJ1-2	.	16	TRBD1	TGTGCCAGCAGTCCACCCGGGACAGGCGTAAACTATGGCTACACCTTC	CASSPPGTGVNYGYTF
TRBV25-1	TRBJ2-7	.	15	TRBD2	TGTGCCAGCAGTGACTTGGCGGGGGGGCCGTACGAGCAGTACTTC	CASSDLAGGPYEQYF
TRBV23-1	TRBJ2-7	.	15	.	TGCGCCAGCAGTCAATCGAAGGGGCGTCCCTACGAGCAGTACTTC	CASSQSKGRPYEQYF
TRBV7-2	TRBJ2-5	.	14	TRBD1	TGTGCCAGCAGCAAACTGACAGGGAAAGAGACCCAGTACTTC	CASSKLTGKETQYF
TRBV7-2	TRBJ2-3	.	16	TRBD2	TGTGCCAGCAGCTTTGGACTAGCGGGAGGGGCAGATACGCAGTATTTT	CASSFGLAGGADTQYF
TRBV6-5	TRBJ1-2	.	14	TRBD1	TGTGCCAGCAGTTCTGACAGTCCCCCAGGGGGGTACACCTTC	CASSSDSPPGGYTF
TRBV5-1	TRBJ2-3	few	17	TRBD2	TGCGCCAGCAGCTCCCTTCACAGCAGCGGGGGAGCAGATACGCAGTATTTT	CASSSLHSSGGADTQYF
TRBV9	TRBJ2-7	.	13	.	TGTGCCAGCAGCGTAGGTGAGGGCCGCGAGCAGTACTTC	CASSVGEGREQYF
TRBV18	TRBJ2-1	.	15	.	TGTGCCAGCTCACCACCCGAGCGGGTTAGGGGTGAGCAGTTCTTC	CASSPPERVRGEQFF
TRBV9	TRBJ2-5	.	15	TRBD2	TGTGCCAGCAGCGTAAGCCCTGTAGCGGGAGAGACCCAGTACTTC	CASSVSPVAGETQYF
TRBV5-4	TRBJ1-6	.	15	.	TGTGCCAGCAGCTTGCCGGGGGGCATAAATTCACCCCTCCACTTT	CASSLPGGINSPLHF
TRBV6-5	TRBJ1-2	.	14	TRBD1	TGTGCCAGCAGCTCCCCCAACAGGGGTTATGGCTACACCTTC	CASSSPNRGYGYTF
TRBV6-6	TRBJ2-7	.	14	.	TGTGCCAGCAGTAATCCCCAGGGTTTCTACGAGCAGTACTTC	CASSNPQGFYEQYF
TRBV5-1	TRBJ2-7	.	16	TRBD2	TGCGCCAGCAGCTTGGAGCTAGCGGGGGGGCGAGGAGAGCAGTACTTC	CASSLELAGGRGEQYF
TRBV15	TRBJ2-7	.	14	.	TGTGCCACCAGCACCCCGGGGCGGGGCCTCGAGCAGTACTTC	CATSTPGRGLEQYF
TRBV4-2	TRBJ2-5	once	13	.	TGTGCCAGCAGCCCCGAGAGGCGCGAGACCCAGTACTTC	CASSPERRETQYF
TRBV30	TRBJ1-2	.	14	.	TGTGCCTGGAGTGCAAACCGGCGGAGCTATGGCTACACCTTC	CAWSANRRSYGYTF
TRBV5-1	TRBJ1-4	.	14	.	TGCGCCAGCAGCTTGGGCGGGGGTAATGAAAAACTGTTTTTT	CASSLGGGNEKLFF
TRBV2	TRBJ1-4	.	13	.	TGTGCCAGCAGTGGACAAGCTAATGAAAAACTGTTTTTT	CASSGQANEKLFF
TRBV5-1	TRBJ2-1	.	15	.	TGCGCCAGCAGCTGGCAACCTGTAGAGGTCAATGAGCAGTTCTTC	CASSWQPVEVNEQFF
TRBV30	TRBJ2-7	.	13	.	TGTGCCTGGAACCAGGGGAGCGCCTACGAGCAGTACTTC	CAWNQGSAYEQYF
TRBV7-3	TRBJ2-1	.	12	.	TGTGCCAGCAGCCCCCGGGTTGGGGCGCAGTTCTTC	CASSPRVGAQFF
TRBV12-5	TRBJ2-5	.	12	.	TGTGCTAGTGGTTTGGTACGGGAGACCCAGTACTTC	CASGLVRETQYF
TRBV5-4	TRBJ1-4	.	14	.	TGTGCCAGCAGCTTAGGGGGTTCTAATGAAAAACTGTTTTTT	CASSLGGSNEKLFF
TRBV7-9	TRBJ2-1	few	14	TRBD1	TGTGCCAGCAGCTTAACCCAGGGGGCGAATGAGCAGTTCTTC	CASSLTQGANEQFF
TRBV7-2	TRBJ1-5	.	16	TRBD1	TGTGCCAGCAGCTTATGGACAGGGGGCTCTAATCAGCCCCAGCATTTT	CASSLWTGGSNQPQHF
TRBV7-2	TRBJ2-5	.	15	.	TGTGCCAGCAGCCCGCAGGGCGGGCAGGGGGAGACCCAGTACTTC	CASSPQGGQGETQYF
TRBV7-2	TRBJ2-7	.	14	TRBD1	TGTGCCAGCAGCTCCCGGACAGGGTACAACGAGCAGTACTTC	CASSSRTGYNEQYF
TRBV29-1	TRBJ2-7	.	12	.	TGCAGCGCCAACTCAGGGACCTACGAGCAGTACTTC	CSANSGTYEQYF
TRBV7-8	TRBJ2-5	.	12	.	TGTGCCAGCAGCTTACTAGAATCTAAGCAGTACTTC	CASSLLESKQYF
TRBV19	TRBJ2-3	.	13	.	TGTGCCAGTAATATAGGACGGGGAGATACGCAGTATTTT	CASNIGRGDTQYF